This T cell receptor beta chain was recorded in a study of cytomegalovirus exposure and HLA in healthy donors. This CDR3 is built from 14 residues. V gave up 0 bases and J gave up 6 bases, with 12 bases separating them. CDR1 SGHRS and CDR2 YFSETQ come from the germline V gene. Study-level results: Some public TCRs appeared in many individuals, while most sequences were rare.

It was with 60 Vbeta and 13 Jbeta primers that the PCR ran. The protocol was immunoSEQ multiplex PCR, while the TCRdb copy is restricted to in-frame clones and leaves out a portion. The sample carries roughly 240,000 clones, roughly 84% recorded once. This clone was recorded only once. What it binds is unknown. The specimen sequenced was PBMCs. V usage is TRBV5-1 and J usage is TRBJ1-2; the D gene is possibly TRBD1 (5 bases). The origin of this receptor is a girl under 10 years old in good health and CMV-seronegative. In nucleotides, the CDR3 is TGCGCCAGCAGCTTGGCCGGGGGGGGAGATGGCTACACCTTC. Translating it yields CASSLAGGGDGYTF.